This TCR beta chain was captured in a study of cytomegalovirus exposure and HLA in healthy donors. About this clone: Its specificity is unknown.

The CDR3 covers 15 residues. Both 60 Vbeta primers and 13 Jbeta primers went into the PCR. Clones were sequenced by immunoSEQ multiplex PCR, and TCRdb holds only the in-frame ones, with some missing. The listing contains tens of thousands of clones. The study's findings and limits: The authors enumerated under 200 TCR beta chains as linked to cytomegalovirus. Later analysis showed most CMV-associated TCR beta chains appearing HLA-restricted. Later analysis showed TCR association rates varying by HLA locus, highest for DRB1 and lowest for HLA-C.

The rearrangement joins TRBV21-1 to TRBJ2-4; TRBD1 was called by the table and not checked on the DNA. TRBV21-1 is described as a pseudogene. This TCR was sampled from a woman aged 60-75 years in good health and CMV-seronegative. Sequencing was carried out using PBMCs. CDR3 protein: CASSKGDLADIIQYF. The DNA of the CDR3 is TGTGCCAGCAGCAAAGGTGATTTGGCCGACATAATTCAGTACTTC.